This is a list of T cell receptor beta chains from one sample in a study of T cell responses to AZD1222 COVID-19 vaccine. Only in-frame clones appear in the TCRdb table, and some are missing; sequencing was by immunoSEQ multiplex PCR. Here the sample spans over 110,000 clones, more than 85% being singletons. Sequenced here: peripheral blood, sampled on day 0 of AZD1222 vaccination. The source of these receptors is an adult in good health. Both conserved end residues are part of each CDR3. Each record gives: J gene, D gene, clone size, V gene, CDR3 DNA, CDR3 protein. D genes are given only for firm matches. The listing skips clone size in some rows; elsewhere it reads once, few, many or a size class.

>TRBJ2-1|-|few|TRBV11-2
TGTGCCAGCAGTAATTTGGCCGAAACCTACAATGAGCAGTTCTTC
CASSNLAETYNEQFF
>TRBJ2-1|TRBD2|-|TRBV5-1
TGCGCCAGCAGCCCAGCCGGGACTAGCGGGAGAGTTGAGCAGTTCTTC
CASSPAGTSGRVEQFF
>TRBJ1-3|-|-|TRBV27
TGTGCCAGCAGTTTACACGGCGGCTCTGGAAACACCATATATTTT
CASSLHGGSGNTIYF
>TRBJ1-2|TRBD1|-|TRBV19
TGTGCCAGTAGTACGTCGACAGGGAACTATGGCTACACCTTC
CASSTSTGNYGYTF
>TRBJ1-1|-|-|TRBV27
TGTGCCAGCAGTTTCATAGGTTCACAGAGAATGAACACTGAAGCTTTCTTT
CASSFIGSQRMNTEAFF
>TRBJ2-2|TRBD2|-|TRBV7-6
TGTGCCAGCAGCTTAGCCCTTGCGGGGGGCGGTTCATCCGGGGAGCTGTTTTTT
CASSLALAGGGSSGELFF
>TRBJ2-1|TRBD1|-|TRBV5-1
TGCGCCAGCAGCAGTATCCCGGGACAGGGGGATGAGCAGTTCTTC
CASSSIPGQGDEQFF
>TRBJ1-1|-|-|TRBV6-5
TGTGCCAGCAGTTTCGACAGTCAGACCATGAACACTGAAGCTTTCTTT
CASSFDSQTMNTEAFF
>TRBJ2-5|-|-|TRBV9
TGTGCCAGCAGCGTAGGGCTCTCACCACAAGAGACCCAGTACTTC
CASSVGLSPQETQYF
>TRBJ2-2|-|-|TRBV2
TGTGCCAGCAACCGGGCCGACACCGGGGAGCTGTTTTTT
CASNRADTGELFF
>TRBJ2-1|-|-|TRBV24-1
TGTGCCACCAGTGAGCCCGGACGGACTGAGCAGTTCTTC
CATSEPGRTEQFF
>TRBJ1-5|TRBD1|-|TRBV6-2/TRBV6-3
TGTGCCAGCAGCAACTCAGGGGGTGGCAATCAGCCCCAGCATTTT
CASSNSGGGNQPQHF
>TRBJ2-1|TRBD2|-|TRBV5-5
TGTGCCAGCAGCTTGGGGACTAGCGGGAGAGTGGGGTACAATGAGCAGTTCTTC
CASSLGTSGRVGYNEQFF
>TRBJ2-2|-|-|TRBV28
TGTGCCAGCAGTTACGCGGGGATCACCGGGGAGCTGTTTTTT
CASSYAGITGELFF
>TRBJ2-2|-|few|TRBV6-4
TGTGCCAGCAGTGACAGGGACACCGGGGAGCTGTTTTTT
CASSDRDTGELFF